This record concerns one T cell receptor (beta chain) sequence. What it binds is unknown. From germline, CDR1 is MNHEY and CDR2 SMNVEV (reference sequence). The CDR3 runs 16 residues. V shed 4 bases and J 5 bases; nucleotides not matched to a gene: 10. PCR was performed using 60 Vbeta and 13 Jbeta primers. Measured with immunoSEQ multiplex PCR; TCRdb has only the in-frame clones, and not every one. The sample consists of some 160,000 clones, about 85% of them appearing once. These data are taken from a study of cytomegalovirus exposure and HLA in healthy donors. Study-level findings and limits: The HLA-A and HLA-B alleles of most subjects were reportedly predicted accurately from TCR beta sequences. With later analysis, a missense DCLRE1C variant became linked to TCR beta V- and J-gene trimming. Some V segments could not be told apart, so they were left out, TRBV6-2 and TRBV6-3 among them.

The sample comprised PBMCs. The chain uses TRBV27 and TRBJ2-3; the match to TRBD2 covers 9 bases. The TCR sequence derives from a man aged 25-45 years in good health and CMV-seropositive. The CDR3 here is CASSWGIAGAIDTQYF. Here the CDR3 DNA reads TGTGCCAGCAGTTGGGGAATAGCGGGAGCCATAGATACGCAGTATTTT.